This TCR beta chain derives from a study of blood T cell repertoires in COVID-19. Study summary: Sites across the United States, Italy and Spain contributed samples from acute and convalescent COVID-19.

Trimming stripped 6 bases from V and 9 bases from J, with 21 bases between. The CDR3 is 15 amino acids. In germline, CDR1 is MNHEY, CDR2 SVGAGI. The table came from immunoSEQ multiplex PCR; TCRdb's copy has only in-frame clones and leaves some out. Of approximately 240,000 clones in the sample, around 84% were seen once. The receptor was isolated from a woman of 80 years or more with active or convalescent COVID-19. Sequenced input: peripheral blood. The chain links TRBV6-5 to TRBJ2-1; D is possibly TRBD1 (6 bases). The CDR3 sequence: CASRPNRQARGEQFF. The CDR3 nucleotides read TGTGCCAGCAGACCTAATCGACAGGCCCGGGGTGAGCAGTTCTTC.